This is a list of T cell receptor beta chains from one sample in a study of control samples from healthy donors and cancer patients. TCRdb keeps only in-frame clones here, not all; method: immunoSEQ multiplex PCR. The sample shows roughly 60,000 clones, 94% of them seen only once. Sequencing used blood. The source is a man younger than 45 in good health. The CDR3 runs from the conserved cysteine through the conserved F or W. A D gene is named only where the DNA matches it firmly. Size values are once, few and many counts, or a class for expanded clones, and some rows have none.

CDR3aa | CDR3nt | j_gene | v_gene | abundance | d_gene
CAISENLSDTYSNQPQHF | TGTGCCATCAGTGAGAATTTATCGGACACTTATAGCAATCAGCCCCAGCATTTT | TRBJ1-5 | TRBV10-3 | . | .
CASSVGMWVDSYEQYF | TGTGCCAGCAGCGTAGGAATGTGGGTAGATTCCTACGAGCAGTACTTC | TRBJ2-7 | TRBV9 | . | .
CSASRSGANYGYTF | TGCAGTGCTAGTAGGTCGGGGGCTAACTATGGCTACACCTTC | TRBJ1-2 | TRBV20-1 | . | .
CASSQEGRWGNEQYF | TGTGCCAGCAGCCAAGAGGGTAGGTGGGGGAATGAGCAGTACTTC | TRBJ2-7 | TRBV3-1/TRBV3-2 | once | .
CASSSRTGSDEQYF | TGCGCCAGCAGCTCTAGGACAGGGTCGGACGAGCAGTACTTC | TRBJ2-7 | TRBV5-1 | . | TRBD1
CASSQTSGGLNEQFF | TGTGCCAGCAGCCAGACTAGCGGGGGGCTCAATGAGCAGTTCTTC | TRBJ2-1 | TRBV7-2 | . | TRBD2
CASSRMPGQNRETQYF | TGTGCCAGCAGCCGTATGCCGGGACAGAATAGGGAGACCCAGTACTTC | TRBJ2-5 | TRBV3-1/TRBV3-2 | . | TRBD1
CASSAGGNGELFF | TGTGCCAGCAGCGCAGGGGGCAACGGGGAGCTGTTTTTT | TRBJ2-2 | TRBV9 | . | TRBD1
CASEALNEQFF | TGTGCCAGCGAGGCTCTCAATGAGCAGTTCTTC | TRBJ2-1 | TRBV12-3/TRBV12-4 | . | .
CASRTLADTQYF | TGTGCCAGCCGGACGCTCGCAGATACGCAGTATTTT | TRBJ2-3 | TRBV28 | . | .
CASTDRSNQPQHF | TGTGCCAGCACCGACAGGAGCAATCAGCCCCAGCATTTT | TRBJ1-5 | TRBV19 | . | .
CATSLGPNEQFF | TGTGCCACCAGCTTGGGGCCCAATGAGCAGTTCTTC | TRBJ2-1 | TRBV15 | once | .
CASSGSGTGGGYNSPLHF | TGTGCCAGCAGTGGCTCGGGGACAGGGGGCGGATATAATTCACCCCTCCACTTT | TRBJ1-6 | TRBV2 | . | TRBD1
CASLLAGGSTDTQYF | TGCGCCAGTTTACTAGCGGGAGGCTCCACAGATACGCAGTATTTT | TRBJ2-3 | TRBV5-1 | . | TRBD2
CASSSARTGGGWTEAFF | TGTGCCAGCAGCTCGGCGAGGACAGGGGGCGGTTGGACTGAAGCTTTCTTT | TRBJ1-1 | TRBV7-2 | . | TRBD1
CASSITLSEGTGELFF | TGTGCCAGTAGTATTACGCTGAGCGAGGGGACCGGGGAGCTGTTTTTT | TRBJ2-2 | TRBV19 | . | .
CAWSQRHNYGYTF | TGTGCCTGGAGTCAAAGACACAACTATGGCTACACCTTC | TRBJ1-2 | TRBV30 | . | .
CASSLGREKNIQYF | TGTGCCAGCAGTTTGGGCAGGGAGAAAAACATTCAGTACTTC | TRBJ2-4 | TRBV28 | once | .
CASSISGQGVNTEAFF | TGTGCCAGTAGTATTTCGGGTCAGGGGGTTAACACTGAAGCTTTCTTT | TRBJ1-1 | TRBV19 | . | TRBD1
CASSSSHRDRGLGGYTF | TGTGCCAGCAGCTCGTCACACCGGGACAGAGGATTGGGTGGCTACACCTTC | TRBJ1-2 | TRBV7-3 | . | TRBD1
CASSLVLNEQFF | TGTGCCAGCAGCTTAGTCCTAAATGAGCAGTTCTTC | TRBJ2-1 | TRBV7-2 | . | .
CASSQDLAGNSDTQYF | TGTGCCAGCAGCCAAGATCTAGCGGGGAACTCAGATACGCAGTATTTT | TRBJ2-3 | TRBV3-1/TRBV3-2 | . | TRBD2
CASSLGPSGNSPLHF | TGTGCCAGCAGCCTAGGTCCGTCGGGTAATTCACCCCTCCACTTT | TRBJ1-6 | TRBV13 | . | .
CAVVSGSSYEQYF | TGTGCCGTGGTGAGCGGGAGCTCCTACGAGCAGTACTTC | TRBJ2-7 | TRBV28 | . | TRBD2
CASRRAGGANVLTF | TGTGCCAGCAGAAGGGCGGGAGGGGCCAACGTCCTGACTTTC | TRBJ2-6 | TRBV6-5 | . | .
CASSREPLSYEQYF | TGTGCCAGCAGCAGGGAACCCCTCTCCTACGAGCAGTACTTC | TRBJ2-7 | TRBV28 | . | .
CASSQDSGHSGNTIYF | TGTGCCAGCAGCCAAGATTCGGGCCACTCTGGAAACACCATATATTTT | TRBJ1-3 | TRBV3-1/TRBV3-2 | . | .
CATSRDTRTRATSGNTIYF | TGTGCCACCAGCAGAGATACCCGGACCAGAGCCACCTCTGGAAACACCATATATTTT | TRBJ1-3 | TRBV15 | . | .
CASSYRQVQSYEQYF | TGTGCCAGCAGTTACAGACAAGTTCAATCCTACGAGCAGTACTTC | TRBJ2-7 | TRBV6-5 | . | .
CASSDSQGEGYTF | TGTGCCAGCAGTGACTCGCAGGGTGAAGGCTACACCTTC | TRBJ1-2 | TRBV6-4 | . | .
CATRWTDNVGNTIYF | TGTGCCACCAGATGGACTGATAATGTTGGAAACACCATATATTTT | TRBJ1-3 | TRBV24-1 | . | .
CASSPRPAKNTEAFF | TGCGCCAGCAGCCCACGGCCGGCGAAGAACACTGAAGCTTTCTTT | TRBJ1-1 | TRBV5-1 | . | .
CASGSGTDLNGYTF | TGTGCCAGTGGATCCGGGACAGACTTAAATGGCTACACCTTC | TRBJ1-2 | TRBV19 | once | TRBD1
CAWTGLVSDTQYF | TGTGCCTGGACGGGACTAGTTTCAGATACGCAGTATTTT | TRBJ2-3 | TRBV30 | . | TRBD2
CSGGLAGDEQYF | TGCAGCGGAGGACTAGCGGGCGACGAGCAGTACTTC | TRBJ2-7 | TRBV29-1 | . | TRBD2
CASSYGPVGYTF | TGTGCCAGCAGTTACGGGCCAGTGGGCTACACCTTC | TRBJ1-2 | TRBV6-5 | . | .
CASSQGGAKNIQYF | TGTGCCAGCAGCCAGGGGGGAGCCAAAAACATTCAGTACTTC | TRBJ2-4 | TRBV3-1/TRBV3-2 | . | .